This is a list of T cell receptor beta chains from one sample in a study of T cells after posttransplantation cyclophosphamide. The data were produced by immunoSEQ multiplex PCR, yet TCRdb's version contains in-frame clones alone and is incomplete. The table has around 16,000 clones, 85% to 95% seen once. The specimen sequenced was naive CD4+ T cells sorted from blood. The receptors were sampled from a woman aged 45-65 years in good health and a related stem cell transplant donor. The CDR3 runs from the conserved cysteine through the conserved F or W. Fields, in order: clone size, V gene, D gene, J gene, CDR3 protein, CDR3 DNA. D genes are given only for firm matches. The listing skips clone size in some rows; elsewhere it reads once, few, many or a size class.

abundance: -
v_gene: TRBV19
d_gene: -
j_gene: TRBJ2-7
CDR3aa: CASSIRESRWSYEQYF
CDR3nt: TGTGCCAGTAGTATCCGGGAGTCGAGGTGGTCCTACGAGCAGTACTTC

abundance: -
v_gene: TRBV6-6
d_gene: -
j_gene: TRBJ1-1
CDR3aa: CASSYPPGEAFF
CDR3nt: TGTGCCAGCAGTTACCCCCCAGGGGAAGCTTTCTTT

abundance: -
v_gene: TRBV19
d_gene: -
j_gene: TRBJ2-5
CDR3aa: CASSILTGGETQYF
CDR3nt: TGTGCCAGTAGTATCTTGACAGGTGGGGAGACCCAGTACTTC

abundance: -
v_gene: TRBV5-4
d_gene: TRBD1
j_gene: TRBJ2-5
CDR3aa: CASSQGQSETQYF
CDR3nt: TGTGCCAGCAGCCAGGGACAGAGTGAGACCCAGTACTTC

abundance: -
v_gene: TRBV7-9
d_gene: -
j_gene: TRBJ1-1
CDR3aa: CASSFSFSRDPNTEAFF
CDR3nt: TGTGCCAGCAGCTTTTCATTTAGCAGGGATCCGAACACTGAAGCTTTCTTT

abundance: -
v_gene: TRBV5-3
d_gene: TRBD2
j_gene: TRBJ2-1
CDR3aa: CARSLGLAGADEQFF
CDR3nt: TGTGCCAGAAGCTTGGGACTAGCGGGAGCGGATGAGCAGTTCTTC

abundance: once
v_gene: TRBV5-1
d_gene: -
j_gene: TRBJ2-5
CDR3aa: CASSLSGVRETQYF
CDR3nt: TGCGCCAGCAGCTTGTCGGGGGTACGAGAGACCCAGTACTTC

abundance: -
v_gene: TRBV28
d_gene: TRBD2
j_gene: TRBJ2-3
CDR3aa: CASSLPNLAGVPDTQYF
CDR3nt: TGTGCCAGCAGTTTACCCAACTTAGCGGGAGTGCCAGATACGCAGTATTTT

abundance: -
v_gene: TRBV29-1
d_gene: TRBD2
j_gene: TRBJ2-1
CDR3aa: CSALPAGGVHNEQFF
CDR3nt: TGCAGCGCCCTACCCGCGGGAGGGGTCCACAATGAGCAGTTCTTC

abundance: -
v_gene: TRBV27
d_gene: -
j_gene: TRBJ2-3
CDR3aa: CASSLLGLDTQYF
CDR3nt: TGTGCCAGCAGTTTACTCGGACTAGATACGCAGTATTTT

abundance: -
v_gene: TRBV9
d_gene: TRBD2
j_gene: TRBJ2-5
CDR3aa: CASSTNPSGRRETQYF
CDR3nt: TGTGCCAGCAGCACCAACCCTAGCGGGAGACGCGAGACCCAGTACTTC

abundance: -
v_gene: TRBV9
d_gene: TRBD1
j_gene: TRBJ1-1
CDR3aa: CASSVDPQGRTEAFF
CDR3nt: TGTGCCAGCAGCGTAGACCCACAGGGGAGAACTGAAGCTTTCTTT

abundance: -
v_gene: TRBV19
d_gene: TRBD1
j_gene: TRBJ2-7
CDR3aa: CASSVVPGQGARDEQYF
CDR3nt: TGTGCCAGTAGTGTTGTCCCGGGACAGGGGGCGAGGGACGAGCAGTACTTC

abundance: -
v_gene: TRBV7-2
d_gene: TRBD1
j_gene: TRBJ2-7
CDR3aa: CASSLGQQGYEQYF
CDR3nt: TGTGCCAGCAGCTTAGGACAACAGGGGTACGAGCAGTACTTC

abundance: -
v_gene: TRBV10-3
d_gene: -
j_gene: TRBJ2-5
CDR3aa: CAISVVEQETQYF
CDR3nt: TGTGCCATCAGTGTTGTAGAACAAGAGACCCAGTACTTC

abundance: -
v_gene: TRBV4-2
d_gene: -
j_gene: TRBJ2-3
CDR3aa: CASSQEKKRASTDTQYF
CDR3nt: TGTGCCAGCAGCCAAGAAAAGAAGCGGGCTAGCACAGATACGCAGTATTTT

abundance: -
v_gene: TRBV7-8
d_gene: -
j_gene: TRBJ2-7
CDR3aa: CASGGSSYEQYF
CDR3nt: TGTGCCAGCGGGGGGTCCTCCTACGAGCAGTACTTC

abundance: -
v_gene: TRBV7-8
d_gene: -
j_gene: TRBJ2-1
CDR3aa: CASRPRETTWDNEQFF
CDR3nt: TGTGCCAGCAGACCCCGGGAGACGACGTGGGACAATGAGCAGTTCTTC

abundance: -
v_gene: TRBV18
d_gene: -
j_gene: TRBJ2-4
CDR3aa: CASSSTGAKNIQYF
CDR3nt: TGTGCCAGCTCTTCGACAGGAGCCAAAAACATTCAGTACTTC

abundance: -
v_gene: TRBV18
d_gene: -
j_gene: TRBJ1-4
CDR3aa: CASLQALNEKLFF
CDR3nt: TGTGCCAGCCTACAGGCCCTTAATGAAAAACTGTTTTTT

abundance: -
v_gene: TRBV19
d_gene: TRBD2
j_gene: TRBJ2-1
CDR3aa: CASSSGLAGVNEQFF
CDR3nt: TGTGCCAGTAGTTCGGGACTAGCGGGAGTCAATGAGCAGTTCTTC

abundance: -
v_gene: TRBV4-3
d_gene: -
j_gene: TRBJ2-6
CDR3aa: CASSQDEASGANVLTF
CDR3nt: TGCGCCAGCAGCCAAGATGAGGCCTCTGGGGCCAACGTCCTGACTTTC

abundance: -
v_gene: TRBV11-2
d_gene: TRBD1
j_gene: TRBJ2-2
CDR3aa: CASSRDRDFYTGELFF
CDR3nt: TGTGCCAGCAGCCGGGACAGAGATTTTTACACCGGGGAGCTGTTTTTT

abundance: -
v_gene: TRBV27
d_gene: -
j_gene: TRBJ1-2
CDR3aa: CASSLFQGQGYTF
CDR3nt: TGTGCCAGCAGTTTGTTCCAGGGGCAGGGCTACACCTTC

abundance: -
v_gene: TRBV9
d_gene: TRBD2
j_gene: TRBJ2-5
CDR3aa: CASSVRAGRTETQYF
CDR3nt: TGTGCCAGCAGCGTACGGGCCGGGAGGACTGAGACCCAGTACTTC

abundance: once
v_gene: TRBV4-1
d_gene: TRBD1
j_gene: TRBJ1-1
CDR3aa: CASSQGVTGLQDTEAFF
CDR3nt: TGCGCCAGCAGCCAAGGGGTGACAGGGCTCCAGGACACTGAAGCTTTCTTT

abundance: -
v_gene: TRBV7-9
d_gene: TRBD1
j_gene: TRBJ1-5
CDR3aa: CASSSFRGADQPQHF
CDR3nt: TGTGCCAGCAGCTCCTTCAGGGGGGCCGATCAGCCCCAGCATTTT

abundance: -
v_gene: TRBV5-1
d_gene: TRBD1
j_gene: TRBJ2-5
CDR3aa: CASSWTGIGQETQYF
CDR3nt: TGCGCCAGCAGCTGGACAGGGATCGGGCAAGAGACCCAGTACTTC

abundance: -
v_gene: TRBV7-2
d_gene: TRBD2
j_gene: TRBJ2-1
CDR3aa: CASSLIAGDFDEQFF
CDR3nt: TGTGCCAGCAGCCTCATAGCGGGAGATTTTGATGAGCAGTTCTTC

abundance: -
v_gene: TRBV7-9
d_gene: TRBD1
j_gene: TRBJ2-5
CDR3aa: CASSLGTGKETQYF
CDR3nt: TGTGCCAGCAGCCTGGGGACAGGGAAAGAGACCCAGTACTTC

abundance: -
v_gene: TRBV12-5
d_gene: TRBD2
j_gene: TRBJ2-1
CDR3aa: CASGRGTSGRAGYEQFF
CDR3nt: TGTGCTAGCGGACGCGGGACTAGCGGGAGGGCCGGATATGAGCAGTTCTTC

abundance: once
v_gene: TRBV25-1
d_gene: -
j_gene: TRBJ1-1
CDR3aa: CASSVAGLTEAFF
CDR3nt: TGTGCCAGCAGTGTTGCGGGTCTTACTGAAGCTTTCTTT

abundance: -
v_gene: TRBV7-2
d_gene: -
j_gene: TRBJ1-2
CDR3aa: CASSLIRGSAYGYTF
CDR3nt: TGTGCCAGCAGCTTAATAAGAGGGAGCGCCTATGGCTACACCTTC

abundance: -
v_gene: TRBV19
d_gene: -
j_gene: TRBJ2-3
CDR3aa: CASSRGTDTQYF
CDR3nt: TGTGCCAGTAGCAGGGGAACAGATACGCAGTATTTT

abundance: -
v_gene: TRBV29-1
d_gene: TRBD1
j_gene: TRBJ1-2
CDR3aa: CSAQGAEGYTF
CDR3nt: TGCAGCGCACAGGGGGCAGAAGGCTACACCTTC

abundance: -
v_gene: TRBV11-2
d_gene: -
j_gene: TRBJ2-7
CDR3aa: CASSRARATYEQYF
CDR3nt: TGTGCCAGCAGCCGGGCCAGGGCAACCTACGAGCAGTACTTC

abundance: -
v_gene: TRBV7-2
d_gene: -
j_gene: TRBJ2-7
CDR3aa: CASSLVTGLGEQYF
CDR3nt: TGTGCCAGCAGCTTAGTGACAGGCCTGGGTGAGCAGTACTTC

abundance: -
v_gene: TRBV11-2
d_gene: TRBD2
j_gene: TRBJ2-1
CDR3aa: CASSRGGSFSYNEQFF
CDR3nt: TGTGCCAGCAGCCGGGGGGGGTCTTTCTCCTACAATGAGCAGTTCTTC

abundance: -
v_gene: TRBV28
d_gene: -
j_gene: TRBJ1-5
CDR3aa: CASSAGRRNQPQHF
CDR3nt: TGTGCCAGCAGTGCTGGAAGGAGGAATCAGCCCCAGCATTTT

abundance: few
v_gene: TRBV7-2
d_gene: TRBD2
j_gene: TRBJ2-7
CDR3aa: CASSSGTSGYYEQYF
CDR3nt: TGTGCCAGCAGCTCCGGGACTAGCGGTTACTACGAGCAGTACTTC

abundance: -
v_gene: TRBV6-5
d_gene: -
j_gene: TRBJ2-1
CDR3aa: CASSRLNEQFF
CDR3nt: TGTGCCAGCAGCCGACTCAATGAGCAGTTCTTC

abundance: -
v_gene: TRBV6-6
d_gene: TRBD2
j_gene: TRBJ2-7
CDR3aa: CANRGDSSGRAYEQYF
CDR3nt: TGTGCCAACAGAGGCGACTCGAGCGGGAGGGCCTACGAGCAGTACTTC

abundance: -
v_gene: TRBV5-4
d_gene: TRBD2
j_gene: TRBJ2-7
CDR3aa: CASSLGGGSSYEQYF
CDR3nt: TGTGCCAGCAGCTTGGGTGGCGGGAGCTCCTACGAGCAGTACTTC

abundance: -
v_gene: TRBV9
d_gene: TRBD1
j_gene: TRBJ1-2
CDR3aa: CASSVDGTVVRYGYTF
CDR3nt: TGTGCCAGCAGCGTAGATGGGACAGTGGTTCGGTATGGCTACACCTTC

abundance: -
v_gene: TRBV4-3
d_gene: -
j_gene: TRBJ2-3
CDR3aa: CASSRLGGGDTDTQYF
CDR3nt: TGCGCCAGCAGCCGCCTGGGCGGAGGGGACACAGATACGCAGTATTTT

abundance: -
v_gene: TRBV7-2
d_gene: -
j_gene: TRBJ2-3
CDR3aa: CASSPLRGLVTDTQYF
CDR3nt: TGTGCCAGCAGCCCTCTCCGCGGACTGGTCACAGATACGCAGTATTTT

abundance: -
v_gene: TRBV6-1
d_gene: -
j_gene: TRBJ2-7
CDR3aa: CASTDGTPSYEQYF
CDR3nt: TGTGCCAGCACTGACGGGACACCATCCTACGAGCAGTACTTC

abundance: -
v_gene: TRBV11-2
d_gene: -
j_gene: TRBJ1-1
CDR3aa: CASSPPELPYEAFF
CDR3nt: TGTGCCAGCAGCCCACCGGAGCTCCCTTACGAAGCTTTCTTT

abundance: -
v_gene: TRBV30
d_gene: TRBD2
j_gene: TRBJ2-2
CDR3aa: CAWTVVSGSLSNTGELFF
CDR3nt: TGTGCCTGGACGGTTGTTAGCGGGAGCTTATCGAACACCGGGGAGCTGTTTTTT

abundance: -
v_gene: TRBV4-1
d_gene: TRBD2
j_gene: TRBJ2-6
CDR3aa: CASSQGRGLSGANVLTF
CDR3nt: TGCGCCAGCAGCCAGGGGAGGGGCCTCTCTGGGGCCAACGTCCTGACTTTC

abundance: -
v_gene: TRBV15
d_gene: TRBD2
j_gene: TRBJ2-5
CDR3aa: CATSRGRAQETQYF
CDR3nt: TGTGCCACCAGCAGGGGGAGGGCTCAAGAGACCCAGTACTTC

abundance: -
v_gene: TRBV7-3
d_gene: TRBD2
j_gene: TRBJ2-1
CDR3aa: CASSLGGANEQFF
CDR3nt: TGTGCCAGCAGCCTCGGGGGGGCCAATGAGCAGTTCTTC